The next 4 T cell receptor beta chains were all read from a single sample in a study of T cell repertoires in cytomegalovirus infection. TCRdb called the reads again in MiXCR, with one record for every CDR3 protein. In the table there are fewer than 550,000 distinct CDR3 sequences, around 11% of which are singletons. Sample: PBMCs. These receptors were obtained from a human donor in good health (CMV status not recorded). Some clones in this sample may be carry-over from other donors' samples.

Only a few counts were recorded for this clonotype. V and J are TRBV20-1 and TRBJ2-3; TRBD2 is a possible D gene (5 bases). This CDR3 is 16 amino acids long. Germline V lookup: CDR1 DFQATT, CDR2 SNEGSKA (reference sequence). Trimming shortened V by 6 bases and J by 0 bases, and 19 bases separated the two germline ends. The CDR3 protein is CSAPPRTGRSTDTQYF. The CDR3 DNA reads TGCAGTGCCCCCCCAAGGACGGGGAGAAGCACAGATACGCAGTATTTT.

Note on this clonotype: Being one base from a much bigger clone, this may be a read error. The chain carries TRBV2 and TRBJ1-1, with no clear D. The CDR3 length is 11 residues. Germline-derived CDR1 and CDR2 are SNHLY and FYNNEI. Here the CDR3 reads CASSGLDEALF. Written as DNA, the CDR3 is TGTGCCAGCAGCGGGCTAGATGAAGCTCTCTTT.

This chain joins TRBV5-1 and TRBJ2-7, with 7 bases identical to TRBD1. Germline-derived CDR1 and CDR2 are SGHRS and YFSETQ. J was trimmed by 5 bases and V by 2 bases; bases with no gene match: 7. The CDR3 totals 14 residues. In DNA form, the CDR3 reads TGCGCCAGCAGCTTAGTACAGGGGAGCAACGAGCAGTACTTC. This gives the protein CASSLVQGSNEQYF.

This clonotype was seen more than once but under ten times. The chain couples TRBV12-3 or TRBV12-4 to TRBJ2-7; no clear D. The CDR3 sequence is 12 residues long. The V gene lost 6 bases and the J gene lost 2 bases, with 8 bases spanning the gap. The CDR3 sequence: CASSGRAYEQYF. As DNA, the CDR3 is TGTGCCAGCAGCGGACGGGCCTACGAGCAGTACTTC.